A selection of T cell receptor beta chains follows, all from one sample in a study of shared clonotypes between healthy human individuals. Using immunoSEQ multiplex PCR, the repertoire was profiled, and TCRdb retains in-frame clones only, with some absent. Seen here are around 450,000 clones, roughly 83% observed once, and the top ten hold less than 15%. Sequencing input: PBMCs. The receptors were sampled from a woman in her 40s in good health. Some clones in this sample may be carry-over from other donors' samples. Both conserved end residues are part of each CDR3. D genes are given only for firm matches. The size of a clone is reported for some rows only, either as once, few or many, or as a class for expanded clones.

J	D	V	size	DNA	CDR3
TRBJ1-1	TRBD1	TRBV19	.	TGTGCCAGTAGTATCGGGGGGGGACAGGGAACCGAAGCTTTCTTT	CASSIGGGQGTEAFF
TRBJ2-7	.	TRBV28	.	TGTGCCAGCGGGGGGGCCGAGCAGTACTTC	CASGGAEQYF
TRBJ1-1	.	TRBV5-8	many	TGTGCCAGCAGCTACGGACATCTAAACACTGAAGCTTTCTTT	CASSYGHLNTEAFF
TRBJ1-1	.	TRBV29-1	.	TGCAGTGCTGAGGAGGGGACGAACACTGAAGCTTTCTTT	CSAEEGTNTEAFF
TRBJ1-2	.	TRBV2	once	TGTGCCAGCAGTGAAGATTTTAACTATGGCTACACCTTC	CASSEDFNYGYTF
TRBJ2-1	.	TRBV30	.	TGTGCCTGGAGCCCGGGACCAAACAATGAGCAGTTCTTC	CAWSPGPNNEQFF
TRBJ2-5	TRBD2	TRBV27	.	TGTGCCAGCATGGCTAGCGGGAGGGCCGGAGAGACCCAGTACTTC	CASMASGRAGETQYF
TRBJ2-7	.	TRBV7-3	.	TGTGCCAGCAGCTCCTACAGGGGGGGCGAGCAGTACTTC	CASSSYRGGEQYF
TRBJ2-1	.	TRBV7-9	few	TGTGCCAGCAGCTTAGGCAGTATCGGGAGTAATGAGCAGTTCTTC	CASSLGSIGSNEQFF
TRBJ2-7	.	TRBV5-1	.	TGCGTTTCGGCACGGGACGGAGCCTACGAGCAGTACTTC	CVSARDGAYEQYF
TRBJ2-7	TRBD1	TRBV5-1	.	TGCGCCAGCAGCCTCACGCCGGGACAGGCCTCCTACGAGCAGTACTTC	CASSLTPGQASYEQYF
TRBJ2-3	.	TRBV29-1	.	TGCAGCGTTGACGCCGCGGGGGCCTTTCAGGATACGCAGTATTTT	CSVDAAGAFQDTQYF
TRBJ2-3	.	TRBV7-9	.	TGTGCCAGTTCGAGCGGAGGGCGTACGCAGTATTTT	CASSSGGRTQYF
TRBJ1-5	.	TRBV28	.	TGTGCCAGCAGTTTAGGAGGGAAGGGCAATCAGCCCCAGCATTTT	CASSLGGKGNQPQHF
TRBJ2-4	.	TRBV7-8	.	TGTGCCAGCAGCTTAGGTCGGGAAAACATTCAGTACTTC	CASSLGRENIQYF
TRBJ2-2	.	TRBV9	.	TGTGCCAGCAGCCGAGGGGGCACCGGGGAGCTGTTTTTT	CASSRGGTGELFF
TRBJ2-1	.	TRBV7-2	.	TGTGCCAGCAGAGCCCATGTGGGCCTGGGTAATGAGCAGTTCTTC	CASRAHVGLGNEQFF
TRBJ2-7	.	TRBV7-2	once	TGTGCCAGCAGCTTAGATTTCGGGAGCTCGGGTTACGAGCAGTACTTC	CASSLDFGSSGYEQYF
TRBJ1-5	.	TRBV5-1	.	TGCGCCAGCAGCCTTGACTTCAATCAGCCCCAGCATTTT	CASSLDFNQPQHF
TRBJ1-1	TRBD1	TRBV10-3	.	TGTGCCATCAGTGTAACAGGGGAATCCACTGAAGCTTTCTTT	CAISVTGESTEAFF
TRBJ2-7	TRBD2	TRBV7-2	few	TGTGCCAGCAGCCCCAGCGGGAGTTTGTACGAGCAGTACTTC	CASSPSGSLYEQYF
TRBJ2-5	.	TRBV11-2	.	TGTGCCAGCAGCTTCCTTGGGTTGTACCAAGAGACCCAGTACTTC	CASSFLGLYQETQYF
TRBJ1-3	.	TRBV5-5	.	TGTGCCAGCAGCTTGGTGGGAGGTGTAGGAAACACCATATATTTT	CASSLVGGVGNTIYF
TRBJ2-7	TRBD1	TRBV4-1	.	TGCGCCAGCAGCCAAGTCCTCCATGACAGGGGGAAAGGCGAGCAGTACTTC	CASSQVLHDRGKGEQYF
TRBJ1-3	.	TRBV12-5	.	TGTGCTAGTGTCCCCAATGGCCTCCGAAGCAGAAACACCATATATTTT	CASVPNGLRSRNTIYF
TRBJ2-7	.	TRBV25-1	.	TGTGCCAGCAGTGCATCCCACGAGCAGTACTTC	CASSASHEQYF
TRBJ2-6	TRBD2	TRBV27	.	TGTGCCAGCAGTTTAATGGGACTCGAGGGACTAGCGACCTCTGGGGCCAACGTCCTGACTTTC	CASSLMGLEGLATSGANVLTF
TRBJ1-2	.	TRBV7-9	.	TGTGCCAGCAGCTTAGAGCGGGGCTCTAACTATGGCTACACCTTC	CASSLERGSNYGYTF
TRBJ1-4	.	TRBV28	few	TGTGCCAGCAGCTCCCTAGGGGGTGCTAATGAAAAACTGTTTTTT	CASSSLGGANEKLFF
TRBJ2-7	.	TRBV7-6	few	TGTGCCAGCAGCTTAGGGACGGAAGACTACGAGCAGTACTTC	CASSLGTEDYEQYF
TRBJ2-7	.	TRBV27	.	TGTGCCAGCAGGCGTGAGGAGCTTCACGAGCAGTACTTC	CASRREELHEQYF
TRBJ2-5	.	TRBV7-9	.	TGTGCCAGCAGCCAAAGAAGGGGGGGAGAAGAGACCCAGTACTTC	CASSQRRGGEETQYF
TRBJ1-2	.	TRBV27	.	TGTGCCAGCAGAGACGGGGGCCTTAACTATGGCTACACCTTC	CASRDGGLNYGYTF
TRBJ2-7	.	TRBV5-5	.	TGTGCCAGCAGCACTTCCTACGAGCAGTACTTC	CASSTSYEQYF
TRBJ2-1	TRBD2	TRBV29-1	.	TGCAGCGTTGCCGTGGGGGGGGGCAATGAGCAGTTCTTC	CSVAVGGGNEQFF
TRBJ1-1	TRBD1	TRBV5-1	many	TGCGCCAGCAGCCGGGACAGGGTGGGTAATGAAGCTTTCTTT	CASSRDRVGNEAFF
TRBJ2-7	.	TRBV13	few	TGTGCCAGCAGCTCTCTCCTAGACGTCCTGTACTTC	CASSSLLDVLYF
TRBJ2-3	.	TRBV7-2	.	TGTGCCGGCAGCCCCCTTGGGTCAGGGGGCACAGATACGCAGTATTTT	CAGSPLGSGGTDTQYF
TRBJ2-5	.	TRBV6-5	.	TGTGCCAGCAGCCGAGGGAACCAAGAGACCCAGTACTTC	CASSRGNQETQYF
TRBJ1-1	.	TRBV25-1	.	TGTGCCAGCAGGTGGGGCACAGGGAACACTGAAGCTTTCTTT	CASRWGTGNTEAFF
TRBJ1-2	.	TRBV15	.	TGTGCCACCAGCAGAGGACTCGAGCAGGGGACGACCTATGGCTACACCTTC	CATSRGLEQGTTYGYTF
TRBJ1-4	.	TRBV6-1	.	TGTGCCAGCAGTGCTGACAGCTTTAATGAAAAACTGTTTTTT	CASSADSFNEKLFF
TRBJ1-1	.	TRBV2	.	TGTGCCAGCAGTGACGACAAGGCGAACACTGAAGCTTTCTTT	CASSDDKANTEAFF
TRBJ2-1	TRBD2	TRBV7-2	.	TGTGCCAGCAGCTATAGCGGGAGTGGGAACAATGAGCAGTTCTTC	CASSYSGSGNNEQFF
TRBJ2-2	.	TRBV2	.	TGTGCCAGCATCGGCGGAGTGAACACCGGGGAGCTGTTTTTT	CASIGGVNTGELFF
TRBJ1-1	.	TRBV5-6	once	TGTGCCAGCAGCTTGGCGGGTGTTGGTGAAGCTTTCTTT	CASSLAGVGEAFF
TRBJ1-1	TRBD1	TRBV30	few	TGTGCCTGGAGTCCTGGGGCGACAGGGGCTGAAGCTTTCTTT	CAWSPGATGAEAFF
TRBJ1-1	.	TRBV30	few	TGTGCCTGGAAAGGGGGACGAACTGAAGCTTTCTTT	CAWKGGRTEAFF
TRBJ2-1	.	TRBV7-8	.	TGTGCCAGCAGCTTACGGTACAATGAGCAGTTCTTC	CASSLRYNEQFF
TRBJ1-1	.	TRBV18	few	TGTGCCAGCTCACCATCGGGGAACACTGAAGCTTTCTTT	CASSPSGNTEAFF
TRBJ2-2	.	TRBV19	.	TGTGCCAGTACCCCCCCCGTGCACTACACCGGGGAGCTGTTTTTT	CASTPPVHYTGELFF
TRBJ2-7	.	TRBV11-3	.	TGTGCCAGCAGCTACAGAGGCAGCGAGCAGTACTTC	CASSYRGSEQYF
TRBJ2-7	TRBD2	TRBV2	once	TGTGCCAGCAGGGGGCCAGCGGGAGGTATTTACGAGCAGTACTTC	CASRGPAGGIYEQYF
TRBJ2-2	.	TRBV18	once	TGTGCCAGCTCACCGACGGGTTCCACCGGGGAGCTGTTTTTT	CASSPTGSTGELFF
TRBJ1-1	.	TRBV5-1	.	TGCGCCAGCAGCTTGGCCGGAGGGAACACTGAAGCTTTCTTT	CASSLAGGNTEAFF